The 11 T cell receptor beta chains below were found in one sample sequenced in a study of cytomegalovirus exposure and HLA in healthy donors. A multiplex PCR was run with 60 Vbeta primers and 13 Jbeta primers. TCRdb keeps only in-frame clones here, not all; method: immunoSEQ multiplex PCR. The table records approximately 140,000 clones, approximately 80% of them present only once. Sequencing used PBMCs. Receptor source: a male donor in good health and CMV-seropositive.

CDR3 sequence: CASSLAPGNEQFF. The CDR3, as DNA: TGTGCCAGCAGCTTAGCCCCGGGGAATGAGCAGTTCTTC. The chain employs TRBV7-2 and TRBJ2-1, with D possibly TRBD2 on 5 matching bases. The V gene lost 0 bases and the J gene lost 7 bases, with 7 bases spanning the gap. This CDR3 has 13 amino acids. Germline CDR1 SGHTA, CDR2 FQGNSA.

The rearrangement joins TRBV4-3 to TRBJ2-1; 13 bases agree with TRBD2. Trimming took 4 bases from V and 8 from J; bases not matched to a gene: 5. The CDR3 loop spans 15 amino acids. CDR1 and CDR2 from the germline V gene are LGHNA and YSLEER. CDR3 coding DNA: TGCGCCAGCAGCCTAGGACTAGCGGGAGCGGATGAGCAGTTCTTC. This sequence encodes CASSLGLAGADEQFF.

This clone has only a few counts. The chain links TRBV5-1 to TRBJ1-1, with a possible D match to TRBD1 (5 bases). Trimming took off 4 bases at V and 1 base at J, with 11 bases between the two ends. The CDR3 extends over 14 amino acids. Germline lookup yields CDR1 SGHRS and CDR2 YFSETQ. The CDR3 DNA reads TGCGCCAGCAGCCCGGGGGAGGGGAACACTGAAGCTTTCTTT. It translates to CASSPGEGNTEAFF.

V is TRBV7-2 and J is TRBJ2-3; D might be TRBD2 (6 bases). The germline V gene encodes CDR1 SGHTA and CDR2 FQGNSA. The V end lost 2 bases, the J end lost 1 base, and 7 bases lay between the germline ends. This CDR3 is built from 14 residues. DNA for the CDR3: TGTGCCAGCAGCTTATTAGCGGGCACAGATACGCAGTATTTT. This codes for CASSLLAGTDTQYF.

The chain uses TRBV5-6 and TRBJ1-6, with 7 bases aligning to TRBD1. Per the germline V gene, CDR1 is SGHDT and CDR2 is YYEEEE. V lost 4 bases, J lost 7 bases, and 11 bases stayed unmatched. The CDR3 length is 16 residues. The CDR3 region has the DNA TGTGCCAGCAGCAAGATCCGGGACAGCAAAAATTCACCCCTCCACTTT. This codes for CASSKIRDSKNSPLHF.

The sample holds one count of this clone. The rearrangement joins TRBV11-1 to TRBJ2-3, with 11 bases aligning to TRBD2. CDR3 length equals 16 residues. V lost 0 bases to trimming and J lost 5 bases; unmatched junction nucleotides: 4. Germline V gene lookup returns CDR1 SGHAT and CDR2 FQDESV (reference sequence). The CDR3 region has the DNA TGTGCCAGCAGCTTAGCACTAGCGGGGGTTGGAGATACGCAGTATTTT. This sequence encodes CASSLALAGVGDTQYF.

The J gene is TRBJ1-4, the V gene TRBV6-6; D unclear. CDR1 is MNHNY, CDR2 SVGAGI, per germline (reference sequence). V was pared by 6 bases and J by 8 bases, with 13 bases between. The CDR3 sequence is 13 residues long. In DNA, the CDR3 is TGTGCCAGCAGGCCCGGGGAAGGAGAAAAACTGTTTTTT. It encodes CASRPGEGEKLFF.

The rearrangement links TRBV9 to TRBJ2-2; TRBD1 agrees at 12 bases. Losses at the gene ends were 3 bases for V and 9 bases for J; bases not matched to a gene: 9. CDR3 size: 16 residues. Germline CDR1 is SGDLS and CDR2 is YYNGEE. CDR3 in DNA: TGTGCCAGCAGCGCTCCCGGGACAGGGGGCTCGTGGGAGCTGTTTTTT. Residues: CASSAPGTGGSWELFF.

This clone has just one count. The chain recombines TRBV7-6 with TRBJ2-7; TRBD1 aligns across 9 bases. Germline loops: CDR1 SGHVS, CDR2 FNYEAQ. The CDR3 has 15 amino acids. V was pared by 4 bases and J by 3 bases, with 7 bases of the junction left unmatched. The CDR3 DNA reads TGTGCCAGCAGCTACCGGACAGGGGTTGACTACGAGCAGTACTTC. Protein product: CASSYRTGVDYEQYF.

The genes are TRBV6-1 and TRBJ2-5, with TRBD1 identical over 10 bases. Germline trimming cut 7 bases from V and 2 bases from J; bases unmatched to any gene: 7. Per the germline V gene, CDR1 is MNHNS and CDR2 is SASEGT. This CDR3 is 15 amino acids long. The CDR3 DNA reads as TGTGCCAGCAAAGGACAGGGGGATTGGCAAGAGACCCAGTACTTC. Translating gives CASKGQGDWQETQYF.

V is TRBV6-6 and J is TRBJ2-7, with 7 bases identical to TRBD1. V gave up 7 bases and J gave up 7 bases; unmatched junction bases: 10. This CDR3 has 13 amino acids. Germline CDR1 reads MNHNY; CDR2 reads SVGAGI (reference sequence). CDR3 sequence: CASTLDRAGEQYF. CDR3 sequence (DNA): TGTGCCAGCACTCTCGACAGGGCTGGTGAGCAGTACTTC.